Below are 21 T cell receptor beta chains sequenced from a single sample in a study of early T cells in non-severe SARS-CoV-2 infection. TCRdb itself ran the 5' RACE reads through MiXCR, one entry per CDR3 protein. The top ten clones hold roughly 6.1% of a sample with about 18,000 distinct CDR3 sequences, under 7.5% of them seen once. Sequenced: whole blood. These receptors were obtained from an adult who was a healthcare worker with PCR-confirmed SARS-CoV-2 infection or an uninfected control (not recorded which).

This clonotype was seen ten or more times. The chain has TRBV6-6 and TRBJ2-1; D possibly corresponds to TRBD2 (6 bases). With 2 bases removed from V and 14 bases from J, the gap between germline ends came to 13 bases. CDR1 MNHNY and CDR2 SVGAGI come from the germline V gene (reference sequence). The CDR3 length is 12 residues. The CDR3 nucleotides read TGTGCCAGCAGTTACGGCCGGGACTCAGAGTTCTTC. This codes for CASSYGRDSEFF.

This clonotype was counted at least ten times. The CDR3 region is CASSDDTSGGQETQYF. The CDR3 nucleotides read TGTGCCAGCAGTGACGATACTAGCGGAGGGCAAGAGACCCAGTACTTC. The rearrangement links TRBV25-1 to TRBJ2-5, with 8 bases aligning to TRBD2. This CDR3 spans 16 amino acids. V trimming: 3 bases; J trimming: 2 bases; junction bases outside the gene matches: 8. Germline V gene lookup returns CDR1 MGHDK and CDR2 SYGVNS.

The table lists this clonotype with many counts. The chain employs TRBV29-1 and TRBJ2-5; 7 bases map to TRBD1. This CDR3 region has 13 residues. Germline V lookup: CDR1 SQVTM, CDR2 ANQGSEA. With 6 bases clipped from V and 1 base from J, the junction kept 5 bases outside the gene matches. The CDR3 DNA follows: TGCAGCGTGCGACAGGGACCCCAAGAGACCCAGTACTTC. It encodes CSVRQGPQETQYF. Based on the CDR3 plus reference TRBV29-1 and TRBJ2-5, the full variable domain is SAVISQKPSRDICQRGTSLTIQCQVDSQVTMMFWYRQQPGQSLTLIATANQGSEATYESGFVIDKFPISRPNLTFSTLTVSNMSPEDSSIYLCSVRQGPQETQYFGPGTRLLVL.

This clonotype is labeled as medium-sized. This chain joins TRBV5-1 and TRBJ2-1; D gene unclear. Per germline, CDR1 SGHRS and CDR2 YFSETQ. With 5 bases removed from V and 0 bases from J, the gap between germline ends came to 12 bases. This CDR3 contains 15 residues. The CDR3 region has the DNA TGCGCCAGCAGAACTCGGATAGACTCCTACAATGAGCAGTTCTTC. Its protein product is CASRTRIDSYNEQFF. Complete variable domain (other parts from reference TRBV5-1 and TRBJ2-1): KAGVTQTPRYLIKTRGQQVTLSCSPISGHRSVSWYQQTPGQGLQFLFEYFSETQRNKGNFPGRFSGRQFSNSRSEMNVSTLELGDSALYLCASRTRIDSYNEQFFGPGTRLTVL.

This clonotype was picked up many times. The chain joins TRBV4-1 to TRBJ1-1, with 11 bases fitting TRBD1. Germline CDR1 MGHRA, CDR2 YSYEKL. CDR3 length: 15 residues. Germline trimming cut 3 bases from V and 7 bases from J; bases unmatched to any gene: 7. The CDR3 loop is CASSQGTGGDFEAFF. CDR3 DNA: TGCGCCAGCAGCCAGGGGACAGGGGGAGATTTTGAAGCTTTCTTT.

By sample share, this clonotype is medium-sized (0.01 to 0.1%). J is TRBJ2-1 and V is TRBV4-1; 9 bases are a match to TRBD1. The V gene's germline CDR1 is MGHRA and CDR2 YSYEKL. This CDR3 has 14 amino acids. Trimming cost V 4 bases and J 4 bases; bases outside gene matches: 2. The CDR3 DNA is TGCGCCAGCAGCCCGGGACAGGGATACAATGAGCAGTTCTTC. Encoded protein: CASSPGQGYNEQFF.

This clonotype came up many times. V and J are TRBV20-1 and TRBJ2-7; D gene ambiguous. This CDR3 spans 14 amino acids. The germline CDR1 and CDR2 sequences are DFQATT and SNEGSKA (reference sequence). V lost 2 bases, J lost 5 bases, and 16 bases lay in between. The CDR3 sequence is CSARRRLDQDEQYF. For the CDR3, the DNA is TGCAGTGCTAGACGGCGGCTAGACCAAGACGAGCAGTACTTC.

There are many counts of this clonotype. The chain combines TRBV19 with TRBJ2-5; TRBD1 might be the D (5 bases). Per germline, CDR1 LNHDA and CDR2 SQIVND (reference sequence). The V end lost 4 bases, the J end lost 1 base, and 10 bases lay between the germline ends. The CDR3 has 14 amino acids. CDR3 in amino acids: CASSRLDTQETQYF. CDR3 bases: TGTGCCAGTAGTAGACTGGACACCCAAGAGACCCAGTACTTC.

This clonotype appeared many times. The CDR3 here is CASSLDGTGWFF. For the CDR3, the DNA is TGTGCCAGCAGCCTGGATGGGACAGGGTGGTTCTTC. This sequence joins TRBV5-4 and TRBJ2-1, with 9 positions matching TRBD1. V shed 4 bases, J shed 15 bases, and the junction held 8 bases outside the gene matches. Germline V CDR1 and CDR2: SGHNT, YYREEE (reference sequence). There are 12 residues in the CDR3.

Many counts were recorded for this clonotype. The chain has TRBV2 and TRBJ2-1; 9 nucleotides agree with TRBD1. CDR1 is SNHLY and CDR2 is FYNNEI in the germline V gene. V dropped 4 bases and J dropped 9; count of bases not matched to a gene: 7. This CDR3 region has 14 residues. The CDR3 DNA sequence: TGTGCCAGCAGTGCGGGACAGGGTGGAGGTGAGCAGTTCTTC. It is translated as CASSAGQGGGEQFF.

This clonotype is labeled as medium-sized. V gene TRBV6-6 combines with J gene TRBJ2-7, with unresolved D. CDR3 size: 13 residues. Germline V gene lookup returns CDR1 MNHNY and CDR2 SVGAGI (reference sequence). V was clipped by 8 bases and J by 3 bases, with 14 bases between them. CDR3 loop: CASSYQDGYEQYF. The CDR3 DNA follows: TGTGCCAGCTCTTACCAGGATGGCTACGAGCAGTACTTC.

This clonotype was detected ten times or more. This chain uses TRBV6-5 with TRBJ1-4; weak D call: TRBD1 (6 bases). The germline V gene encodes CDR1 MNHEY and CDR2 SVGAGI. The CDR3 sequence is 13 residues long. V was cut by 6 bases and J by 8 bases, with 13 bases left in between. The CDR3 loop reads CASSYREGEKLFF. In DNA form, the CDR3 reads TGTGCCAGCAGCTACAGGGAAGGGGAAAAACTGTTTTTT.

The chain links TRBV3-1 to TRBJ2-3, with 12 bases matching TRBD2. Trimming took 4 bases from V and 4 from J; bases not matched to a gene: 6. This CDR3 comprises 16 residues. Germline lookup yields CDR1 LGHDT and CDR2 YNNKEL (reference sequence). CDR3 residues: CASSPLAGGPADTQYF. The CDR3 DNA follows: TGTGCCAGCAGCCCGCTAGCGGGAGGGCCGGCAGATACGCAGTATTTT.

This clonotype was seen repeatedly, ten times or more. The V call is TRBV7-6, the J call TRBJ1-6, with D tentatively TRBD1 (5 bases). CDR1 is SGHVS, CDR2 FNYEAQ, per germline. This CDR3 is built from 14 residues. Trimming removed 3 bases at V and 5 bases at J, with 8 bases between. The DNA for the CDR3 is TGTGCCAGCAGCTTGGGAGGGGATAATTCACCCCTCCACTTT. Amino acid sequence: CASSLGGDNSPLHF.

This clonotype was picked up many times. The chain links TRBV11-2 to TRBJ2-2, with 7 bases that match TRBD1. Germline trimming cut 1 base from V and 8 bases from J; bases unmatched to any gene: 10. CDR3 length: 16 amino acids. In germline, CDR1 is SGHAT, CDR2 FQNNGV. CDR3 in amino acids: CASSLAPRGKQGELFF. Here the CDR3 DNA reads TGTGCCAGCAGCTTAGCACCCAGGGGGAAACAAGGGGAGCTGTTTTTT.

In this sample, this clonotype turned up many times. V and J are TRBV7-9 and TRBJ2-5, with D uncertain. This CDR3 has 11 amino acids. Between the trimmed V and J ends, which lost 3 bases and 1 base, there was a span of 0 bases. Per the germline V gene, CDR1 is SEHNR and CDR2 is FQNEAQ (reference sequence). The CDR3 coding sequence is TGTGCCAGCAGCTTCCAAGAGACCCAGTACTTC. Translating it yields CASSFQETQYF.

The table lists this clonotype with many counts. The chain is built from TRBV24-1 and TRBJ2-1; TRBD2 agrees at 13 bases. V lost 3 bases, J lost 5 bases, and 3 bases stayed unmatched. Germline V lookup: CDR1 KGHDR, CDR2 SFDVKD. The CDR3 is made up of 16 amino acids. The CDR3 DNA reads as TGTGCCACCAGTGATGCGGGACTAGCGGGACACAATGAGCAGTTCTTC. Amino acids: CATSDAGLAGHNEQFF.

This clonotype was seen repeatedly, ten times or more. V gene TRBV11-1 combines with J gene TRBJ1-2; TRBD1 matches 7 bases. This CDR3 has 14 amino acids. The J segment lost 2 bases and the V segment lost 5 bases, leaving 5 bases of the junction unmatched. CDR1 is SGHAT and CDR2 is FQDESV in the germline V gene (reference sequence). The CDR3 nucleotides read TGTGCCAGCAGCCTTGACAGGGCGAACTATGGCTACACCTTC. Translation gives CASSLDRANYGYTF.

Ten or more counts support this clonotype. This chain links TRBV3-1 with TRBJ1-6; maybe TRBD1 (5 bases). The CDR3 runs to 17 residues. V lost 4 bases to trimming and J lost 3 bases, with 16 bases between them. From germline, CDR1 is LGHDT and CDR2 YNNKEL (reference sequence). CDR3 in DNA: TGTGCCAGCAGCCCCTCAGAGGCGGGGGGCTATAATTCACCCCTCCACTTT. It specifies CASSPSEAGGYNSPLHF.

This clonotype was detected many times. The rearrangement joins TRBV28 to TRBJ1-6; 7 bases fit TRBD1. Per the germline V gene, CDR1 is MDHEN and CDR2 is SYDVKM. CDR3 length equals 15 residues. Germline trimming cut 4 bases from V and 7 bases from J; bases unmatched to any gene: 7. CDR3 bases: TGTGCCAGCAGTTCTCCGGGACAGCTGAATTCACCCCTCCACTTT. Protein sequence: CASSSPGQLNSPLHF.

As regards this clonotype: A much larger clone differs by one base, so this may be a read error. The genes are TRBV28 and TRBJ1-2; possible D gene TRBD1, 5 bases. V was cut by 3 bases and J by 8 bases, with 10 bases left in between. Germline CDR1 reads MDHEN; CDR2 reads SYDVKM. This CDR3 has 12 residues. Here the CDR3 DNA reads TGTGCCAGCAGTTTTGGGGGATGCGGCTACACCTTC. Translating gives CASSFGGCGYTF.